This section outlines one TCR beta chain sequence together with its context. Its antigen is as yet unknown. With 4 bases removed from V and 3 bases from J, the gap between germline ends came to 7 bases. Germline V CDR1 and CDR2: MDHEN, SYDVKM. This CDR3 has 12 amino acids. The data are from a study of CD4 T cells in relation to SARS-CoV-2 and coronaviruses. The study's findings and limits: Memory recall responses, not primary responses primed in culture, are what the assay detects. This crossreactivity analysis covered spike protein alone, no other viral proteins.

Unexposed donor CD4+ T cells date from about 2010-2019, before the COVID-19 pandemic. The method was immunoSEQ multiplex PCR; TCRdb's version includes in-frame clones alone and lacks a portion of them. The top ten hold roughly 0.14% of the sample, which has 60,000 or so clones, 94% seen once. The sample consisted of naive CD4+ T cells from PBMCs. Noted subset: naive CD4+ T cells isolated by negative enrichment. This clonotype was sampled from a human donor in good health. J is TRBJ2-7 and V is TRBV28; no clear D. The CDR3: CASSSFFYEQYF. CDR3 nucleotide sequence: TGTGCCAGCAGTTCATTCTTCTACGAGCAGTACTTC.